This T cell receptor beta chain originates from a study of T cells in Graves' hyperthyroidism and ophthalmopathy. Findings and limits, study-wide: From stable hyperthyroidism, ophthalmopathy was set apart by a 13 V-J model. Most thyroid clonotypes that were expanded above 0.001 also turned up in blood.

Hyperthyroidism in the patients, aged 18 to 65, was newly diagnosed and under 2 months in duration. PBMCs were obtained from 9 to 10 ml fresh peripheral blood. Researchers amplified the TCR beta CDR3 regions from RNA transcripts. When the TCR CDR3 underwent first-round RT-PCR, the HTBI primer set was used. Each CDR3 protein gets one entry after TCRdb re-called the multiplex PCR reads with MiXCR. The sample records roughly 580,000 distinct CDR3 sequences, roughly 14% being singletons. The CDR3 covers 12 residues. Germline V lookup: CDR1 SGHTA, CDR2 FQGNSA. The V end lost 5 bases, the J end lost 0 bases, and 5 bases lay between the germline ends. This clonotype was seen at least ten times. Its antigen is undetermined.

This chain joins TRBV7-2 and TRBJ2-7, with D uncertain. The sample was blood. The clonotype was recovered from a woman aged 25 to 39 with Graves' hyperthyroidism that later progressed to Graves' ophthalmopathy. The CDR3 here is CASSQYSYEQYF. DNA for the CDR3: TGTGCCAGCAGCCAATACTCCTACGAGCAGTACTTC.